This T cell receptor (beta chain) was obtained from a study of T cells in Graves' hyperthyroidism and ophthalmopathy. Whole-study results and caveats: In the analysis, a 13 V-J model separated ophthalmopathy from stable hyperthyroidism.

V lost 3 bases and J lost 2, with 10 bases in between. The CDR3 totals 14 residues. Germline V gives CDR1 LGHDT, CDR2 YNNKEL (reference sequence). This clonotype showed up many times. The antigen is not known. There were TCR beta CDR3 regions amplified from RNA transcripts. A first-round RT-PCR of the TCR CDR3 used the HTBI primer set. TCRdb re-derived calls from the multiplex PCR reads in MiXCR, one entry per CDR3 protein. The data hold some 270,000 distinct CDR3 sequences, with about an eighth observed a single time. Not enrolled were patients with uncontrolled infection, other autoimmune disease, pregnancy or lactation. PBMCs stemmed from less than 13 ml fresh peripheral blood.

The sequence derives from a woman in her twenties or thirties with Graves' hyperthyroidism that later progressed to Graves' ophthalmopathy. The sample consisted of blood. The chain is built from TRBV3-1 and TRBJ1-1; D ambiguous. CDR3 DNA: TGTGCCAGCAGCCACCCCCCGGAAAACACTGAAGCTTTCTTT. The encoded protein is CASSHPPENTEAFF.